A selection of T cell receptor beta chains follows, all from one sample in a study of CD8+CD57+ T cells in acquired aplastic anemia. TCRdb reanalysed the reads using MiXCR and keeps one entry per CDR3 protein. The sample carries about 98,000 distinct CDR3 sequences, roughly two thirds recorded once. The sample taken for sequencing was sorted CD4+, CD8+, or CD8+CD57+ T cells (not recorded which) from PBMCs. Receptors were obtained from a human donor with aplastic anemia. The CDR3 runs from the conserved cysteine through the conserved F or W. D genes are given only for firm matches. Some rows have no size entry. The others give once, few or many, or a class for an expanded clone.

v_gene	j_gene	d_gene	len	abundance	CDR3aa	CDR3nt
TRBV19	TRBJ2-1	NA	12	NA	CASSIGWNEQFF	TGTGCCAGTAGTATCGGATGGAATGAGCAGTTCTTC
TRBV19	TRBJ2-2	NA	20	NA	CASSIGLLGRGVRSTGELFF	TGTGCCAGTAGTATAGGCCTCCTGGGGCGGGGCGTCAGAAGCACCGGGGAGCTGTTTTTT
TRBV7-9	TRBJ2-7	TRBD2	13	NA	CASNVAGSYEQYF	TGTGCCAGCAACGTAGCGGGATCCTACGAGCAGTACTTC
TRBV11-1	TRBJ2-6	TRBD1	17	few	CASSHGDSYSGANVLTF	TGTGCCAGCAGCCATGGGGACAGCTACTCTGGGGCCAACGTCCTGACTTTC
TRBV6-2/TRBV6-3	TRBJ1-1	NA	11	NA	CASSYGREAFF	TGTGCCAGCAGTTACGGGAGGGAAGCTTTCTTT
TRBV11-2	TRBJ2-3	NA	13	NA	CASSLDQADTQYF	TGTGCCAGCAGCTTAGATCAAGCAGATACGCAGTATTTT
TRBV11-1	TRBJ2-3	NA	15	NA	CASSLGAGFADTQYF	TGTGCCAGCAGCTTAGGGGCAGGGTTTGCAGATACGCAGTATTTT
TRBV3-1	TRBJ2-5	NA	16	NA	CASSQRRFSVQETQYF	TGTGCCAGCAGCCAAAGAAGGTTCTCCGTCCAAGAGACCCAGTACTTC
TRBV20-1	TRBJ2-2	NA	12	NA	CSARDLIGELFF	TGCAGTGCTAGAGATCTAATCGGGGAGCTGTTTTTT
TRBV20-1	TRBJ2-1	NA	13	NA	CSAPEGGRNEQFF	TGCAGTGCTCCGGAGGGGGGTAGGAATGAGCAGTTCTTC
TRBV10-1	TRBJ1-2	NA	14	NA	CASSEKQDRPKHTF	TGCGCCAGCAGTGAGAAACAAGACAGGCCTAAGCACACCTTC
TRBV20-1	TRBJ1-2	NA	12	NA	CSARGDFYGYTF	TGCAGTGCTAGAGGGGACTTCTATGGCTACACCTTC
TRBV20-1	TRBJ1-2	NA	12	NA	CSVPRGLDGYTF	TGCAGTGTCCCTAGGGGGTTGGATGGCTACACCTTC
TRBV29-1	TRBJ2-2	TRBD2	14	few	CSVRAGGRSGELFF	TGCAGCGTTCGAGCGGGGGGGAGATCCGGGGAGCTGTTTTTT
TRBV12-3/TRBV12-4	TRBJ1-1	NA	15	NA	CASSYRRSGNTEAFF	TGTGCCAGCAGTTATCGTCGCAGCGGGAACACTGAAGCTTTCTTT
TRBV5-6	TRBJ2-1	NA	12	NA	CASSLRVDEQFF	TGTGCCAGCAGCTTGAGGGTGGATGAGCAGTTCTTC
TRBV25-1	TRBJ1-1	NA	14	NA	CASSSGATNTEAFF	TGTGCCAGCAGCTCTGGGGCGACGAACACTGAAGCTTTCTTT
TRBV19	TRBJ1-1	NA	13	NA	CASRRGRNTEAFF	TGTGCCAGTCGGCGGGGGAGGAACACTGAAGCTTTCTTT
TRBV10-3	TRBJ2-3	TRBD2	18	NA	CAISESKGLAHSTDTQYF	TGTGCCATCAGTGAGTCGAAGGGACTAGCGCATAGCACAGATACGCAGTATTTT
TRBV6-5	TRBJ2-3	TRBD2	15	many	CASGGVGISTDTQYF	TGTGCCAGCGGGGGGGTGGGAATTAGCACAGATACGCAGTATTTT
TRBV7-6	TRBJ2-7	NA	13	once	CASSAAGTYEQYF	TGTGCCAGCAGCGCGGCAGGAACCTACGAGCAGTACTTC
TRBV24-1	TRBJ2-2	NA	13	NA	CATSDEVTGELFF	TGTGCCACCAGTGATGAGGTCACCGGGGAGCTGTTTTTT
TRBV20-1	TRBJ2-7	NA	12	few	CSATRERNEQYF	TGCAGTGCTACACGGGAGAGAAACGAGCAGTACTTC
TRBV4-2	TRBJ2-6	NA	14	NA	CASSRNSGANVLTF	TGTGCCAGCAGCCGAAACTCTGGGGCCAACGTCCTGACTTTC
TRBV12-3/TRBV12-4	TRBJ2-7	NA	13	NA	CASRIGRGSEQYF	TGTGCCAGCAGGATAGGGAGGGGGTCCGAGCAGTACTTC
TRBV11-2	TRBJ2-5	NA	14	NA	CASSRFTRRETQYF	TGTGCCAGCAGCCGATTCACTAGGAGGGAGACCCAGTACTTC
TRBV19	TRBJ1-1	NA	15	NA	CASKDTRGANTEAFF	TGTGCCAGTAAGGATACACGAGGGGCGAACACTGAAGCTTTCTTT
TRBV7-8	TRBJ2-7	NA	16	NA	CASSLGSRQETYEQYF	TGTGCCAGCAGCTTAGGTTCTCGACAGGAAACCTACGAGCAGTACTTC
TRBV29-1	TRBJ2-1	TRBD1	15	NA	CSVGPGTGDYNEQFF	TGCAGCGTCGGCCCCGGGACAGGAGACTACAATGAGCAGTTCTTC
TRBV10-3	TRBJ1-1	NA	15	NA	CAISELAGVDTEAFF	TGTGCCATCAGTGAGTTGGCGGGGGTCGACACTGAAGCTTTCTTT
TRBV20-1	TRBJ2-7	NA	14	few	CSASLPGPSYEQYF	TGCAGTGCTAGCCTCCCAGGACCAAGCTACGAGCAGTACTTC
TRBV20-1	TRBJ1-2	NA	15	few	CSARDPAEDHYGYTF	TGCAGTGCTAGAGATCCGGCAGAAGATCACTATGGCTACACCTTC
TRBV24-1	TRBJ2-3	TRBD1	16	few	CATSVGQGISTDTQYF	TGTGCCACCAGTGTGGGACAGGGCATAAGCACAGATACGCAGTATTTT
TRBV7-2	TRBJ1-1	NA	15	NA	CASSLAASSGAEAFF	TGTGCCAGCAGCTTAGCGGCGTCGAGTGGCGCTGAAGCTTTCTTT
TRBV15	TRBJ1-2	NA	13	few	CATSRGQDYGYTF	TGTGCCACCAGCCGAGGACAAGACTATGGCTACACCTTC
TRBV4-1	TRBJ2-7	TRBD1	17	NA	CASSQDYRQGITGEQYF	TGCGCCAGCAGCCAAGACTACCGACAGGGCATTACGGGCGAGCAGTACTTC
TRBV2	TRBJ2-2	TRBD1	15	NA	CASSTGTGTTGELFF	TGTGCCAGCAGTACCGGGACAGGGACCACCGGGGAGCTGTTTTTT
TRBV20-1	TRBJ2-3	TRBD2	15	NA	CSARDTSVNTDTQYF	TGCAGTGCTAGAGATACTAGCGTTAACACAGATACGCAGTATTTT
TRBV10-1	TRBJ2-7	NA	16	NA	CASSDCARGFTYEQYF	TGCGCCAGCAGTGATTGTGCCAGGGGCTTTACCTACGAGCAGTACTTC
TRBV5-1	TRBJ2-7	TRBD1	14	many	CASSATGDSYEQYF	TGCGCCAGCAGCGCGACAGGGGACTCCTACGAGCAGTACTTC
TRBV10-3	TRBJ2-1	TRBD2	15	NA	CAISDKTSGSNEQFF	TGTGCCATCAGTGACAAGACTAGCGGGAGCAATGAGCAGTTCTTC
TRBV24-1	TRBJ1-5	NA	13	once	CATSDHPNQPQHF	TGTGCCACCAGTGATCACCCAAATCAGCCCCAGCATTTT